This TCR beta chain is from a study of T-cell reconstitution after alpha-beta-depleted transplantation in children. TCRbeta library preparation incorporated unique molecular identifiers. TCRdb re-analysed the PCR reads in MiXCR, keeping a single row per CDR3 protein. Of approximately 800,000 distinct CDR3 sequences listed, roughly 15% are singletons. Remarks on this clonotype: The antigen is unknown.

Trimming pared 3 bases from V and 4 bases from J, leaving 12 bases between. This CDR3 comprises 15 residues. Study observations and caveats: As was reported, about two months after transplant, alpha-beta T cells came from several hundred expanded graft clones. After one year, T-cell counts and TCRbeta diversity mostly came from new T cells. Recipient T cells and thymic progenitors that survived gave rise to the high TCRbeta diversity observed at day 60 in some patients.

The origin of this receptor is a male patient younger than 18 who had a stem cell transplant for acute lymphoblastic leukemia, so the T cells may come from the graft donor. This rearrangement joins TRBV12-3 or TRBV12-4 to TRBJ2-2; possible D gene TRBD2, 6 bases. The specimen was PBMCs, mostly from graft donor cells, collected 360 days after TCRalphabeta/CD19-depleted stem cell transplant. CDR3 DNA: TGTGCCAGCAGTTTTCACCAGCGGGCCACCGGGGAGCTGTTTTTT. Protein product: CASSFHQRATGELFF.